This T cell receptor (beta chain) was documented in a study of shared clonotypes between healthy human individuals. Libraries were prepared by immunoSEQ multiplex PCR; TCRdb keeps only in-frame clonotypes and omits some of them. The sample yields some 240,000 clones, 50% to 75% seen once. This CDR3 contains 19 residues. V was clipped by 0 bases and J by 0 bases, with 18 bases between them. Germline lookup yields CDR1 SGHKS and CDR2 YYEKEE (reference sequence). The chain joins TRBV5-5 to TRBJ2-2; perhaps TRBD2 as D (5 bases). The sample comprised memory CD4+ T cells sorted from blood. Subset here: CD45RA-negative fraction. The clonotype originates from a man aged 25 to 45 in good health. CDR3 DNA sequence: TGTGCCAGCAGCTTGGCCTCGGGAAGCCTAATAACGAACACCGGGGAGCTGTTTTTT. As protein: CASSLASGSLITNTGELFF.